This TCR beta chain stems from a study of shared clonotypes between healthy human individuals (TCRdb year 2020). In terms of the full investigation: The cohort comprised a couple of women and a few men aged 18 to 49 years. For each donor, CD4 naive and CD4 memory were each given three plates, CD8 naive was given two plates, and CD8 memory was given one plate. To estimate repertoire size and how much clonotypes are shared between individuals, the study performed deep sequencing of blood TCR repertoires from a handful of healthy adults. Different laboratories and diverse techniques were used to prepare libraries and sequence TCR repertoires, to increase sequencing depth and limit assay-specific biases. Each donor's leukapheresis produced roughly between roughly 0.85 and 9.5 billion PBMCs.

The CDR3, from cysteine to phenylalanine, totals 15 residues. The sequence is cut down to CDR3 DNA, 45 bases in frame from base 1. Trimming accounts for 8 bases at V and 2 bases at J, while the number of junction bases matched to no gene is 9. CDR1 and CDR2 were assigned from the germline V gene as MDHEN and SYDVKM. TCR CDR3 regions were amplified from genomic DNA by multiplex PCR using the deep immunoSEQ assay. Extracted genomic DNA from each cell subset was spread evenly across all wells of several immunoSEQ 96-well plates, with each plate serving as a replicate. Each replicate PCR for sorted subsets received about 180 ng genomic DNA, equal to about 29,000 T cell genomes. Purified libraries were quantified with a Qubit 3.0 fluorometer, sized on a Bioanalyzer 2100, and re-quantified with the KAPA Library Quantification kit. Every immunoSEQ 96-well plate was sequenced on a dedicated single-read 150-cycle Illumina NextSeq 550 flow cell. In the original analysis: Because only junctional sequences without quality scores were contained in the immunoSEQ output, filtering matching that applied to full-length reads could not be performed. Sequences were annotated with PyIR, a Python wrapper for IgBLAST v1.9, using IMGT germline references to assign V/J genes and CDR3. Reads were filtered out if the reads had weak V/J assignments (E-value above 1e-6), no CDR3, stop codons, out-of-frame junctions, or ambiguous translated residues. A V3J clonotype was defined by an identical inferred V gene, J gene, and CDR3 amino acid sequence. Percentage overlap between repertoires was calculated by dividing the number of shared unique clonotypes by the size of the smaller repertoire. Repertoire richness was assessed with RTK rarefaction, the Chao1 estimator, and Recon v2.1 estimates of unobserved clonotypes. OLGA was used to compute generation probabilities for all TCRbeta clonotypes that the gDNA method yielded from a few donors. TCRdb provides this immuneACCESS table in a form limited to in-frame rearrangements. Some clones are lacking; in checked studies, under half of them reflect an unresolved V gene, and why the rest are absent is not known. V, J and clone size were drawn from that table, and D and trimming were deduced from the DNA. The sample table lists hundreds of thousands of clones, about 70% of them with a count of one. The ten largest clones capture more than 9% of the sample.

Points on this clone: The specificity of this receptor is unknown. No quality values exist for individual bases; no much larger clone is one base distant.

The donors were healthy, HIV-negative adults who had no recently reported acute infections or vaccinations. All donors were Caucasian adults living in Nashville, Tennessee, USA. CD4+ T cells were enriched by magnetic negative selection; naive cells were then positively selected on CD45RA, and the negative fraction formed the memory subset. Blood was obtained by leukapheresis, after which PBMCs were separated by Ficoll-Histopaque density gradient centrifugation and cryopreserved in liquid nitrogen vapor phase. Purity and quantity of every magnetically sorted T cell population were checked by analytical flow cytometry. Each sorted fraction had its genomic DNA isolated and then quantified by UV absorbance on a Nanodrop 2000c. General findings and caveats noted by the study authors: Because the study included only a small number of donors, the genetic and exposure-history diversity represented was limited. Even with the large sequencing depth, rarefaction of the sorted-subset datasets indicated that sequencing was incomplete. When several donors were compared, the shared fraction of clonotypes was around 5% for naive CD4, 3.5% for naive CD8, roughly 2.3% for memory CD4, and around 0.4% for memory CD8. Naive subsets generally had larger estimated clonotype richness than memory subsets did. Only blood was sampled, and tissue TCR repertoires likely differ from those in blood. Compared with non-shared clonotypes, clonotypes shared by all four sorted-subset donors had higher generation probabilities. Pairwise subsampling led to the expectation that sequencing depth would affect the degree of clonotype sharing among donors.

Sequencing input: memory CD4+ T cells sorted from blood. What the cell subset or site label conveys for this sample: CD45RA-negative fraction. This chain joins TRBV28 to TRBJ2-5, and TRBD1 aligns with 9 junction nucleotides. The TCR sequence derives from a man aged 30 to 39 in good health. The CDR3 here reads CASDHLTGGQETQYF. The nucleotide sequence is given as TGTGCCAGCGATCACTTGACAGGGGGGCAAGAGACCCAGTACTTC.